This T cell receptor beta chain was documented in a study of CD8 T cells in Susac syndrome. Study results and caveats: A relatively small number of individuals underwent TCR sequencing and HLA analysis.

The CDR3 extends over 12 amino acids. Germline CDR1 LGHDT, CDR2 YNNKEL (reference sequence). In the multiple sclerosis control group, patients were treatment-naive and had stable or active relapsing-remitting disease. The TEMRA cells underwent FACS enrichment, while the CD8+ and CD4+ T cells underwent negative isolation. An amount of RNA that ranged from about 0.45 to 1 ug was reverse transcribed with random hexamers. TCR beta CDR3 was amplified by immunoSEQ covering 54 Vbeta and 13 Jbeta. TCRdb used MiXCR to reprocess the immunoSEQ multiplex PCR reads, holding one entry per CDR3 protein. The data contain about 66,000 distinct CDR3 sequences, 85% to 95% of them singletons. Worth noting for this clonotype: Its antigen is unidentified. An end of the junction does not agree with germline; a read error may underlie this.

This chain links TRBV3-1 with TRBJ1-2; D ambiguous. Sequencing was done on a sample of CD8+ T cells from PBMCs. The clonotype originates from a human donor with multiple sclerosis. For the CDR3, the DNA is TGTGCCAGCAGCCAAGATACCAGGACCCTTTCCTTC. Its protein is CASSQDTRTLSF.